These 23 T cell receptor beta chains share one sample of origin, sequenced in a study of blood T cells in healthy people across ages (dated by TCRdb to the mid-2010s). Receptor amplification or capture employed 5' RACE. The second PCR ran for about 6 to 12 cycles and used a J-beta primer mix along with a sample-barcoded 5' primer. Using fastp at Q25 and MiXCR, TCRdb reprocessed the public reads and kept productive beta chains. Each record represents a unique CDR3 protein, reported with the most common genes and DNA among its rows. This sample comprises 1.5 million to 2 million distinct CDR3 sequences, 30% to 40% of them detected only once. The ten largest account for about 23% of the sample. What was sequenced was blood. These receptors were collected from a human donor in good health.

Notes on this clonotype: It may be a read error: a sequence one base away is much more abundant. This chain connects TRBV6-5 to TRBJ2-5; D might be TRBD1 or TRBD2, each matching 5 bases. This CDR3 region has 12 residues. Germline assignment: CDR1 MNHEY and CDR2 SVGAGI. V was pared by 6 bases and J by 11 bases, with 16 bases between. The CDR3 DNA reads as TGTGCCAGCAGCCGGGACGGCTACGGGCAGTACTTC. It is translated as CASSRDGYGQYF.

This clonotype has a handful of counts. The rearrangement links TRBV6-6 to TRBJ1-5; D is perhaps TRBD1 (6 bases). CDR1 is MNHNY, CDR2 SVGAGI, per germline (reference sequence). There are 13 residues in the CDR3. The ends were cut back, 7 bases at V and 6 bases at J, with 13 bases in the middle. The DNA of the CDR3 is TGTGCCAGCAATCGACAGGCTCTTCAGCCCCAGCATTTT. It yields the protein CASNRQALQPQHF.

This chain joins TRBV12-3 or TRBV12-4 and TRBJ2-3; D possibly corresponds to TRBD1 (6 bases). Between the trimmed V and J ends, which lost 5 bases and 5 bases, there was a span of 17 bases. The CDR3 spans 15 residues. CDR3: CASSAYRTDKDTQYF. DNA for the CDR3: TGTGCCAGCAGTGCCTACCGGACAGATAAAGATACGCAGTATTTT.

CDR3 region: CASSVDYTYGYTF. DNA of the CDR3: TGTGCCAGCAGCGTAGATTATACCTATGGCTACACCTTC. The V and J genes are TRBV9 and TRBJ1-2; D uncertain. CDR3 length: 13 residues. CDR1 and CDR2 from the germline V gene are SGDLS and YYNGEE. The ends were cut back, 0 bases at V and 4 bases at J, with 7 bases in the middle. Filled out from reference TRBV9 and TRBJ1-2, the complete variable domain reads DSGVTQTPKHLITATGQRVTLRCSPRSGDLSVYWYQQSLDQGLQFLIQYYNGEERAKGNILERFSAQQFPDLHSELNLSSLELGDSALYFCASSVDYTYGYTFGSGTRLTVV.

The table lists this clonotype with many counts. The germline gene is not matched at one end of the junction; a read error may be the cause. This chain connects TRBV12-3 or TRBV12-4 to TRBJ2-1; 9 positions match TRBD2. The CDR3 covers 17 residues. The CDR3 protein is CASRLAGATISYNEQFF. The DNA of the CDR3 is TGTGCCAGCAGGTTAGCGGGGGCTACGATCTCCTACAATGAGCAGTTCTTC.

This clonotype was seen more than once but under ten times. DNA of the CDR3: TGTGCCAGCAGTGGGACAGGGTTCCCCTACGAGCAGTACTTC. It codes for CASSGTGFPYEQYF. The chain is built from TRBV28 and TRBJ2-7; 9 bases fit TRBD1. This CDR3 has 14 residues. Per the germline V gene, CDR1 is MDHEN and CDR2 is SYDVKM. V lost 5 bases and J lost 2; bases outside the gene matches: 4.

This clonotype has a handful of counts. The V gene is TRBV18, the J gene TRBJ2-6, with D unresolved. This CDR3 region has 16 residues. Germline V gene data show CDR1 as KGHSH and CDR2 as LQKENI. The V and J ends lost 2 bases and 0 bases respectively, with 8 bases between them. The CDR3 coding sequence is TGTGCCAGCTCACCAATTGGGTTCTCTGGGGCCAACGTCCTGACTTTC. It specifies CASSPIGFSGANVLTF.

The chain recombines TRBV5-1 with TRBJ2-1; D unclear. Germline V gene lookup returns CDR1 SGHRS and CDR2 YFSETQ. CDR3 size: 16 residues. Trimming pared 2 bases from V and 4 bases from J, leaving 16 bases between. The CDR3 DNA sequence: TGCGCCAGCAGCTTAAATCCGGGTCAAAATTACAATGAGCAGTTCTTC. Its translation is CASSLNPGQNYNEQFF.

This clonotype was picked up a small number of times. J is TRBJ2-1 and V is TRBV24-1, with D hard to call. CDR1 is KGHDR and CDR2 is SFDVKD in the germline V gene. The germline V and J ends were trimmed by 3 bases and 8 bases, with 19 bases remaining between them. The CDR3 has 16 residues. As DNA, the CDR3 is TGTGCCACCAGTGATATCAGAGGAGTCGGATTGGATGAGCAGTTCTTC. This sequence encodes CATSDIRGVGLDEQFF.

CDR3 sequence (DNA): TGCAGTGCTAGAGATCTTCCGACAGGGGCGAGCTCACCCCTCCACTTT. It yields the protein CSARDLPTGASSPLHF. The chain carries TRBV20-1 and TRBJ1-6, with 8 bases fitting TRBD1. The germline gives CDR1 DFQATT, CDR2 SNEGSKA (reference sequence). Trimming removed 0 bases from V and 10 bases from J; junction bases left unmatched: 11. The CDR3 sequence is 16 residues long.

This clonotype came up many times. The chain joins TRBV6-5 to TRBJ2-7, with 10 bases matching TRBD1. This CDR3 region has 12 residues. V dropped 6 bases and J dropped 5; count of bases not matched to a gene: 1. Germline V lookup: CDR1 MNHEY, CDR2 SVGAGI. The CDR3 coding sequence is TGTGCCAGCAGCGGGACAGGGGACGAGCAGTACTTC. As protein: CASSGTGDEQYF.

In its sample, this clonotype was seen once. J is TRBJ2-1 and V is TRBV7-8; D perhaps matches TRBD2 (5 bases). Germline V gene data show CDR1 as SGHVS and CDR2 as FQNEAQ. The V end was cut by 5 bases, the J end by 4 bases, with 18 bases between. The CDR3 has 16 amino acids. The CDR3 loop reads CASSQHPGSGYNEQFF. The DNA of the CDR3 is TGTGCCAGCAGCCAACATCCGGGGAGTGGATACAATGAGCAGTTCTTC.

The rearrangement links TRBV20-1 to TRBJ2-4; 10 bases are shared with TRBD2. This CDR3 is 14 amino acids long. J was trimmed by 13 bases and V by 6 bases; bases with no gene match: 15. Germline V gene data show CDR1 as DFQATT and CDR2 as SNEGSKA (reference sequence). The CDR3 DNA reads TGCAGTGCCCCGACTAGCGGGTTGTCCTACGGGCAGTACTTC. It encodes CSAPTSGLSYGQYF.

This clonotype came up a few times. This chain joins TRBV29-1 and TRBJ2-5, with 7 bases identical to TRBD2. Trimming at V came to 3 bases and at J to 5 bases, leaving 6 bases not matched to a gene. CDR1 and CDR2 from the germline V gene are SQVTM and ANQGSEA. CDR3 length equals 13 residues. The CDR3 bases are TGCAGCGTTGATTCGATTAGCGGGGAGACCCAGTACTTC. The encoded protein is CSVDSISGETQYF.

The genes are TRBV6-5 and TRBJ2-1, with TRBD1 matching over 9 bases. The J call is uncertain, as TRBJ2-7 better fits the DNA end. The CDR3 length is 17 residues. In germline, CDR1 is MNHEY, CDR2 SVGAGI. The CDR3 spells CASSYSTDRGSYNEQYF. The CDR3 nucleotides read TGTGCCAGCAGTTACTCAACGGACAGGGGATCCTACAATGAGCAGTACTTC.

The chain couples TRBV20-1 to TRBJ1-2; D not resolved. Trimming took off 3 bases at V and 0 bases at J, with 8 bases between the two ends. Germline-derived CDR1 and CDR2 are DFQATT and SNEGSKA (reference sequence). This CDR3 is 13 amino acids long. CDR3 DNA sequence: TGCAGTGCTAGGGTCTCAGCTAACTATGGCTACACCTTC. This translates into CSARVSANYGYTF.

A note on this clonotype: This may come from a read error, since a much larger clone is one base off. This rearrangement joins TRBV6-5 to TRBJ2-7; possible D gene TRBD1, 6 bases. This CDR3 region has 14 residues. Germline V gene sequence: CDR1 MNHEY, CDR2 SVGAGI. Trimming cost V 6 bases and J 11 bases, with 23 bases left between them. This CDR3 is CASRADEQGLMEYF. CDR3 in DNA: TGTGCCAGCAGGGCCGATGAACAGGGCCTCATGGAGTACTTC.

The chain uses TRBV4-2 and TRBJ1-2, with D maybe TRBD1 (6 bases). From germline, CDR1 is LGHNA and CDR2 YNFKEQ. V shed 2 bases and J shed 7 bases, with 11 bases lying between them. There are 13 residues in the CDR3. CDR3 residues: CASSQQGLAGYTF. DNA of the CDR3: TGTGCCAGCAGCCAACAGGGGTTGGCTGGCTACACCTTC.

This chain links TRBV12-3 or TRBV12-4 with TRBJ2-7; 7 nucleotides line up with TRBD2. The CDR3 is 13 amino acids. With 3 bases clipped from V and 6 bases from J, the junction kept 5 bases outside the gene matches. CDR3 DNA sequence: TGTGCCAGCAGTTTTGGCGGGGGTCGCGAGCAGTACTTC. This codes for CASSFGGGREQYF.

The table lists this clonotype with a few counts. V and J are TRBV7-8 and TRBJ2-2; D is possibly TRBD1 or TRBD2 (5 bases each). Deletions cut 6 bases from V and 3 bases from J, with 17 bases between. This CDR3 has 16 residues. Germline V lookup: CDR1 SGHVS, CDR2 FQNEAQ. CDR3 region: CASRLLQAGDTGELFF. The CDR3 DNA reads as TGTGCCAGCAGACTATTACAGGCCGGGGACACCGGGGAGCTGTTTTTT.

J is TRBJ1-3 and V is TRBV7-9; D not resolved. Germline values: CDR1 SEHNR, CDR2 FQNEAQ (reference sequence). This CDR3 region has 14 residues. The V gene lost 3 bases and the J gene lost 8 bases, with 14 bases spanning the gap. The CDR3 bases are TGTGCCAGCAGCTTCGACATCCAGGTAGACACCATATATTTT. Translated, it gives CASSFDIQVDTIYF.

This chain joins TRBV5-1 and TRBJ1-6; TRBD1 aligns across 7 bases. CDR3 length: 15 amino acids. Germline V gene data show CDR1 as SGHRS and CDR2 as YFSETQ. The V and J ends lost 2 bases and 6 bases, in that order; junction bases with no gene match: 5. The CDR3 here is CASSLITGVNSPLHF. DNA for the CDR3: TGCGCCAGCAGCTTAATAACAGGGGTTAATTCACCCCTCCACTTT.

The genes are TRBV5-1 and TRBJ1-1; 7 bases align to TRBD1. CDR1 and CDR2 from the germline V gene are SGHRS and YFSETQ. The ends lost 2 bases at V and 6 bases at J; junction bases unmatched: 10. This CDR3 has 15 amino acids. The CDR3 spells CASSLSTGVGAEAFF. In DNA form, the CDR3 reads TGCGCCAGCAGCTTATCAACAGGGGTGGGCGCTGAAGCTTTCTTT.